This T cell receptor beta chain was documented in a study of PD-1 blockade in classical Hodgkin lymphoma. The CDR3 has 15 amino acids. Trimming took off 2 bases at V and 1 base at J, with 11 bases between the two ends. Looked up from germline, CDR1 is SGHTA and CDR2 is FQGTGA. Repertoires were generated with immunoSEQ multiplex PCR, while TCRdb's copy carries only in-frame clones and drops some. The table lists about 40,000 clones, 85% to 90% of them singletons. All trial patients relapsed after autologous stem cell transplantation. V usage is TRBV7-3 and J usage is TRBJ1-1; D possibly corresponds to TRBD1 (5 bases). This clonotype was sampled from a human donor with classical Hodgkin lymphoma. The material was peripheral blood mononuclear cells (PBMCs), obtained at baseline. CDR3 sequence: CASSLLGETNTEAFF. The CDR3 nucleotides are TGTGCCAGCAGCTTATTGGGGGAAACGAACACTGAAGCTTTCTTT.